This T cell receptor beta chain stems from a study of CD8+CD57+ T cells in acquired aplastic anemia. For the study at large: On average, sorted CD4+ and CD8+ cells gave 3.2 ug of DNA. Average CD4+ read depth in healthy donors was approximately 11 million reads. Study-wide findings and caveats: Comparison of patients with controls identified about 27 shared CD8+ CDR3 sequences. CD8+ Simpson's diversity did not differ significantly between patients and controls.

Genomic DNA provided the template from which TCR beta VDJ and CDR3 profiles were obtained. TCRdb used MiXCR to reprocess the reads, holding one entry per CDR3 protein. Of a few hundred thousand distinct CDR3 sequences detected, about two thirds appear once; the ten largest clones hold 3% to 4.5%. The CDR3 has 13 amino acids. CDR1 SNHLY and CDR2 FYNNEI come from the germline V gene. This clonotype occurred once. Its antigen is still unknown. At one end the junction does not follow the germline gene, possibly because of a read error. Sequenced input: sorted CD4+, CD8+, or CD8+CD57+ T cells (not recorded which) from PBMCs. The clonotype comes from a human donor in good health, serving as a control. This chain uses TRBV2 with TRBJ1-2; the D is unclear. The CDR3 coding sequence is TGTGCCAGCAGTGAAGCCCCTACAGTCGGCTACGCCTTC. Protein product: CASSEAPTVGYAF.